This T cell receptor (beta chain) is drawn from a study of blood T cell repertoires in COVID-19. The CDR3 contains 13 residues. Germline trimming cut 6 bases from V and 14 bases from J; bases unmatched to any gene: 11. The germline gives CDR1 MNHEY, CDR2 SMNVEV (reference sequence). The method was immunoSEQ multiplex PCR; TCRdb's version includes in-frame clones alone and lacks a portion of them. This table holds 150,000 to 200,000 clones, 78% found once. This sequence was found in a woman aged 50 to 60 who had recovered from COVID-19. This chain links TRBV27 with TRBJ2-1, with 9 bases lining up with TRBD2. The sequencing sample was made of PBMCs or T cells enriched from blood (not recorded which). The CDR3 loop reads CASSDIAGEEKFF. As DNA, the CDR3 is TGTGCCAGCAGCGATATAGCGGGAGAAGAAAAGTTCTTC.